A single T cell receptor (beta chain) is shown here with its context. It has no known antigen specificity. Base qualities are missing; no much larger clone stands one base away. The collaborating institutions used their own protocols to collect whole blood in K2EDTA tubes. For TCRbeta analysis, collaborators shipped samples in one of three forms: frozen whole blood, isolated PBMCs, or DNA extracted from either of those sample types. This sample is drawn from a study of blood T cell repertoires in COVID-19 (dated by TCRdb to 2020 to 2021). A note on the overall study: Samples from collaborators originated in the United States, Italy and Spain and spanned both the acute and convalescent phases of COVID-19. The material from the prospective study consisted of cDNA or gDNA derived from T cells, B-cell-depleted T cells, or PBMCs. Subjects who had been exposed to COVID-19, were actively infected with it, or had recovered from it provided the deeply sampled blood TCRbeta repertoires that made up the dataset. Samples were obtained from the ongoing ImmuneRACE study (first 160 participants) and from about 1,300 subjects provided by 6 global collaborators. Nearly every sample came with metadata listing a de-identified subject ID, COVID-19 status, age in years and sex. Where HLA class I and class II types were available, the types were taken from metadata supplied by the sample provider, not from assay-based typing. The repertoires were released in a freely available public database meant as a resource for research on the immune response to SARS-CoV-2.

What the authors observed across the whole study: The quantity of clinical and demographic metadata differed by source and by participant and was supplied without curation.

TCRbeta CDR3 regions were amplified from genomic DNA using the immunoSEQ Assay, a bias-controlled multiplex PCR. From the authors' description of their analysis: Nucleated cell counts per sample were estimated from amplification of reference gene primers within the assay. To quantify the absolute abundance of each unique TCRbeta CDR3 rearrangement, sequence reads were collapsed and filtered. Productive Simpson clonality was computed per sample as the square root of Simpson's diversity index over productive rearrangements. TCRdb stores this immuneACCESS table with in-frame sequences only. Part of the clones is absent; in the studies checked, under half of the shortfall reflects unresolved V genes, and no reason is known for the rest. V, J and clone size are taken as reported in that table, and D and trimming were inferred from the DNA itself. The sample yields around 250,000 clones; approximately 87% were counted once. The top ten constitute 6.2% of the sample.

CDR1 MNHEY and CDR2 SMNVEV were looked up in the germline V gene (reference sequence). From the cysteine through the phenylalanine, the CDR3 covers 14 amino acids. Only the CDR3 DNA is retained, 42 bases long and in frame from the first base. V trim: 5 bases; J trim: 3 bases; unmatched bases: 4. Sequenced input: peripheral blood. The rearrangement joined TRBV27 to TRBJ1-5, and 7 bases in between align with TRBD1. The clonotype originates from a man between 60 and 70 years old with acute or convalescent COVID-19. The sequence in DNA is TGTGCCAGCAGTCGAGGGACAGTCAATCAGCCCCAGCATTTT. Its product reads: CASSRGTVNQPQHF.